What follows is one TCR beta chain and its context. Looked up from germline, CDR1 is SGHVS and CDR2 is FQNEAQ. The CDR3 sequence is 13 residues long. The junction had 8 bases not matched to a gene; V was cut back by 5 bases and J by 8 bases. These data belong to a study of blood T cell repertoires in COVID-19. Study context: T cells, B-cell-depleted T cells, or PBMCs provided the cDNA or gDNA that served as material.

Donors were grouped by their self-reported clinical history. Either two negative PCRs, clearance, or symptom resolution qualified Cohort 3 donors as recovered. Study processing details: Researchers report that nucleated cell counts were estimated from reference gene primer amplification. The data were produced by immunoSEQ multiplex PCR, yet TCRdb's version contains in-frame clones alone and is incomplete. The V and J calls and clone size are taken from that table; D and trimming were inferred from the DNA. The table lists 350,000 to 450,000 clones, 75% to 90% of them singletons. The sample was PBMCs or T cells enriched from blood (not recorded which). This TCR came from a man aged 30 to 39 who had recovered from COVID-19. V usage is TRBV7-8 and J usage is TRBJ1-1, with 7 bases identical to TRBD1. CDR3 in DNA: TGTGCCAGCAGCCCCTCCACAGGGGCCGAAGCTTTCTTT. It yields the protein CASSPSTGAEAFF.